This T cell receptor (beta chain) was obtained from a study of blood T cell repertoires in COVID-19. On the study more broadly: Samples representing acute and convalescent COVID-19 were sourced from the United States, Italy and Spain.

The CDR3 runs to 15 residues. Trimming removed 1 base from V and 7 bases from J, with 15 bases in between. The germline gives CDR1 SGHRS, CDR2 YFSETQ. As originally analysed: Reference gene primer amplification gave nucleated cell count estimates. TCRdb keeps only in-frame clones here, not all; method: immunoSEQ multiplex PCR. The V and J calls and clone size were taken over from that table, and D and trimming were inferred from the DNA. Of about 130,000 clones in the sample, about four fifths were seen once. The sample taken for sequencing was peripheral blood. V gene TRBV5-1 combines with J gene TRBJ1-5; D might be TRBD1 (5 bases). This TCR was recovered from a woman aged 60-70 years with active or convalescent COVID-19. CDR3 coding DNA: TGCGCCAGCAGCTTGAGCGGGGGAGGTAAACAGCCCCAGCATTTT. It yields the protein CASSLSGGGKQPQHF.